This is a list of T cell receptor beta chains from one sample in a study of identical twins. In TCRdb, the 5' RACE reads were re-called with MiXCR into one record per CDR3 protein. The table lists fewer than 800,000 distinct CDR3 sequences, 7.1% of them singletons. The data were also submitted as part of a second study, on yellow fever vaccine responses in identical twins.

What was sequenced was PBMCs. Receptors originate from a woman in her late teens or twenties in good health. CDR3s include the opening cysteine and the closing phenylalanine or tryptophan. The order of the fields is V gene, D gene, J gene, clone size, CDR3 protein, CDR3 DNA. A D gene is named only where the DNA matches it firmly. Expanded clones get a size class; other rows say once, few or many, or leave the size out.

v_call: TRBV12-3/TRBV12-4; d_call: NA; j_call: TRBJ2-5; clone_size: many; cdr3_aa: CASSSLRTVQETQYF; cdr3_nt: TGTGCCAGCAGTTCACTAAGGACTGTCCAAGAGACCCAGTACTTC
v_call: TRBV27; d_call: TRBD2; j_call: TRBJ2-1; clone_size: NA; cdr3_aa: CASSLGGRVQDEQFF; cdr3_nt: TGTGCCAGCAGTTTAGGCGGGAGGGTCCAAGATGAGCAGTTCTTC
v_call: TRBV14; d_call: TRBD1; j_call: TRBJ1-1; clone_size: NA; cdr3_aa: CASRQGAREAFF; cdr3_nt: TGTGCCAGCAGACAGGGGGCCCGCGAAGCTTTCTTT
v_call: TRBV4-1; d_call: NA; j_call: TRBJ1-2; clone_size: few; cdr3_aa: CASSQDRSPRYGYTF; cdr3_nt: TGCGCCAGCAGCCAAGATCGTAGTCCCCGCTATGGCTACACCTTC
v_call: TRBV19; d_call: TRBD1; j_call: TRBJ1-1; clone_size: NA; cdr3_aa: CASSIRDRVYTEAFF; cdr3_nt: TGTGCCAGTAGTATCCGGGACAGGGTCTACACTGAAGCTTTCTTT
v_call: TRBV15; d_call: NA; j_call: TRBJ2-3; clone_size: few; cdr3_aa: CATSRDPGRPRGDTQYF; cdr3_nt: TGTGCCACCAGCAGAGACCCGGGCCGTCCCCGGGGGGATACGCAGTATTTT
v_call: TRBV20-1; d_call: TRBD2; j_call: TRBJ2-1; clone_size: NA; cdr3_aa: CSADKTGLAVYNEQFF; cdr3_nt: TGCAGTGCTGATAAGACGGGACTAGCGGTTTACAATGAGCAGTTCTTC
v_call: TRBV10-3; d_call: NA; j_call: TRBJ2-2; clone_size: few; cdr3_aa: CAIKETRADTGELFF; cdr3_nt: TGTGCCATCAAAGAAACCAGGGCAGACACCGGGGAGCTGTTTTTT
v_call: TRBV19; d_call: TRBD2; j_call: TRBJ2-3; clone_size: NA; cdr3_aa: CASSIGSLAGTDTQYF; cdr3_nt: TGTGCCAGTAGTATAGGATCACTAGCGGGCACAGATACGCAGTATTTT
v_call: TRBV5-5; d_call: NA; j_call: TRBJ2-4; clone_size: NA; cdr3_aa: CASSSGTAVELNIQYF; cdr3_nt: TGTGCCAGCAGCTCGGGGACGGCCGTCGAACTAAACATTCAGTACTTC
v_call: TRBV7-8; d_call: TRBD1; j_call: TRBJ1-1; clone_size: many; cdr3_aa: CASSPRGGGMNTEAFF; cdr3_nt: TGTGCCAGCAGCCCCAGGGGGGGTGGGATGAACACTGAAGCTTTCTTT
v_call: TRBV11-1; d_call: TRBD2; j_call: TRBJ2-7; clone_size: few; cdr3_aa: CASTGLGLAGPHSYEQYF; cdr3_nt: TGTGCCAGCACGGGTTTGGGACTAGCGGGTCCTCACTCCTACGAGCAGTACTTC
v_call: TRBV24-1; d_call: TRBD1; j_call: TRBJ2-5; clone_size: few; cdr3_aa: CATSDPRTGGKAQYF; cdr3_nt: TGTGCCACCAGTGACCCTCGGACAGGGGGGAAAGCCCAGTACTTC
v_call: TRBV3-1; d_call: NA; j_call: TRBJ2-7; clone_size: few; cdr3_aa: CASSQGGTQSYEQYF; cdr3_nt: TGTGCCAGCAGCCAAGGGGGGACACAGTCCTACGAGCAGTACTTC
v_call: TRBV27; d_call: TRBD2; j_call: TRBJ2-1; clone_size: NA; cdr3_aa: CASSLIGTSGGAYNEQFF; cdr3_nt: TGTGCCAGCAGTTTAATTGGTACTAGCGGGGGGGCCTACAATGAGCAGTTCTTC
v_call: TRBV27; d_call: NA; j_call: TRBJ1-6; clone_size: many; cdr3_aa: CASSLWQESSPLHF; cdr3_nt: TGTGCCAGCAGTTTATGGCAGGAAAGCTCACCCCTCCACTTT
v_call: TRBV7-2; d_call: TRBD2; j_call: TRBJ2-1; clone_size: many; cdr3_aa: CASSPGPSGGSYNEQFF; cdr3_nt: TGTGCCAGCAGCCCCGGTCCTAGCGGGGGATCTTACAATGAGCAGTTCTTC
v_call: TRBV20-1; d_call: NA; j_call: TRBJ1-1; clone_size: NA; cdr3_aa: CSAEGGGVTEAFF; cdr3_nt: TGCAGTGCAGAGGGTGGGGGTGTCACTGAAGCTTTCTTT
v_call: TRBV7-9; d_call: NA; j_call: TRBJ2-1; clone_size: few; cdr3_aa: CASSRGDIDNEQFF; cdr3_nt: TGTGCCAGCAGCAGGGGGGACATCGACAATGAGCAGTTCTTC
v_call: TRBV6-5; d_call: NA; j_call: TRBJ1-5; clone_size: NA; cdr3_aa: CASSYYIGSNQPQHF; cdr3_nt: TGTGCCAGCAGTTACTATATCGGCAGCAATCAGCCCCAGCATTTT
v_call: TRBV3-1; d_call: NA; j_call: TRBJ1-1; clone_size: few; cdr3_aa: CASTWGIPTNTEAFF; cdr3_nt: TGTGCCAGCACATGGGGTATTCCCACGAACACTGAAGCTTTCTTT
v_call: TRBV29-1; d_call: NA; j_call: TRBJ2-2; clone_size: many; cdr3_aa: CSVRWTGELFF; cdr3_nt: TGCAGCGTTCGGTGGACCGGGGAGCTGTTTTTT
v_call: TRBV27; d_call: NA; j_call: TRBJ2-3; clone_size: few; cdr3_aa: CASSFGSRTDTQYF; cdr3_nt: TGTGCCAGCAGTTTTGGTAGTCGGACAGATACGCAGTATTTT
v_call: TRBV12-3/TRBV12-4; d_call: NA; j_call: TRBJ1-6; clone_size: NA; cdr3_aa: CASSQQGRNSPLHF; cdr3_nt: TGTGCCAGCAGCCAACAGGGACGGAATTCACCCCTCCACTTT
v_call: TRBV10-3; d_call: NA; j_call: TRBJ2-3; clone_size: few; cdr3_aa: CAISESRPTDTQYF; cdr3_nt: TGTGCCATCAGTGAGTCTCGGCCTACAGATACGCAGTATTTT
v_call: TRBV10-2; d_call: TRBD2; j_call: TRBJ2-5; clone_size: NA; cdr3_aa: CASRAGDMGETQYF; cdr3_nt: TGCGCCAGCAGGGCGGGAGATATGGGAGAGACCCAGTACTTC
v_call: TRBV5-1; d_call: NA; j_call: TRBJ2-2; clone_size: many; cdr3_aa: CASRGSGEQNTGELFF; cdr3_nt: TGCGCCAGCAGGGGTTCGGGCGAGCAAAACACCGGGGAGCTGTTTTTT
v_call: TRBV28; d_call: NA; j_call: TRBJ2-2; clone_size: NA; cdr3_aa: CASSLGALGGTGELFF; cdr3_nt: TGTGCCAGCAGTTTAGGGGCCCTCGGCGGTACCGGGGAGCTGTTTTTT
v_call: TRBV10-1; d_call: NA; j_call: TRBJ2-1; clone_size: many; cdr3_aa: CASSQSNYRSSGDEQFF; cdr3_nt: TGCGCCAGCAGTCAGAGTAATTATCGTTCGTCCGGGGATGAGCAGTTCTTC
v_call: TRBV28; d_call: NA; j_call: TRBJ2-5; clone_size: many; cdr3_aa: CASSLIPAAIKTQYF; cdr3_nt: TGTGCCAGCAGCCTGATCCCGGCAGCGATAAAGACCCAGTACTTC
v_call: TRBV6-5; d_call: NA; j_call: TRBJ1-1; clone_size: NA; cdr3_aa: CASSYSEGPLNTEAFF; cdr3_nt: TGTGCCAGCAGTTACTCGGAGGGACCGTTGAACACTGAAGCTTTCTTT
v_call: TRBV28; d_call: NA; j_call: TRBJ2-1; clone_size: NA; cdr3_aa: CASSPRDSTIYNEQFF; cdr3_nt: TGTGCCAGCAGTCCGCGGGACAGTACAATTTACAATGAGCAGTTCTTC
v_call: TRBV5-5; d_call: TRBD2; j_call: TRBJ2-7; clone_size: many; cdr3_aa: CASSLTSGRTEYF; cdr3_nt: TGTGCCAGCAGCTTGACTAGCGGGAGGACGGAGTACTTC
v_call: TRBV4-1; d_call: NA; j_call: TRBJ1-1; clone_size: many; cdr3_aa: CASSQDILENTEAFF; cdr3_nt: TGCGCCAGCAGCCAAGACATCCTGGAGAACACTGAAGCTTTCTTT
v_call: TRBV29-1; d_call: NA; j_call: TRBJ2-1; clone_size: NA; cdr3_aa: CSVGFRLAALEQFF; cdr3_nt: TGCAGCGTTGGCTTCCGGCTAGCCGCCCTGGAGCAGTTCTTC
v_call: TRBV29-1; d_call: TRBD2; j_call: TRBJ2-7; clone_size: few; cdr3_aa: CSVEIGLAGGREQYF; cdr3_nt: TGCAGCGTTGAAATAGGACTAGCGGGAGGGCGTGAGCAGTACTTC
v_call: TRBV12-3/TRBV12-4; d_call: TRBD1; j_call: TRBJ1-1; clone_size: many; cdr3_aa: CASSLDQDRVDTEAFF; cdr3_nt: TGTGCCAGCAGTTTAGACCAGGACAGGGTTGACACTGAAGCTTTCTTT
v_call: TRBV5-1; d_call: NA; j_call: TRBJ2-7; clone_size: NA; cdr3_aa: CASSLEWQRTYEQYF; cdr3_nt: TGCGCCAGCAGCTTGGAATGGCAACGAACCTACGAGCAGTACTTC
v_call: TRBV10-3; d_call: TRBD1; j_call: TRBJ2-2; clone_size: many; cdr3_aa: CAISSAGQGLTGELFF; cdr3_nt: TGTGCCATTTCGTCAGCGGGACAGGGTCTCACCGGGGAGCTGTTTTTT
v_call: TRBV3-1; d_call: TRBD2; j_call: TRBJ2-1; clone_size: few; cdr3_aa: CASSQGLGEGQHEQFF; cdr3_nt: TGTGCCAGCAGCCAAGGCTTGGGGGAGGGCCAACATGAGCAGTTCTTC
v_call: TRBV3-1; d_call: NA; j_call: TRBJ1-2; clone_size: NA; cdr3_aa: CASSPSVRDYGYTF; cdr3_nt: TGTGCCAGCAGCCCGTCAGTCAGAGACTATGGCTACACCTTC
v_call: TRBV2; d_call: TRBD2; j_call: TRBJ2-1; clone_size: many; cdr3_aa: CASSSTSGSRYEQFF; cdr3_nt: TGTGCCAGCAGTTCTACTAGCGGGAGTCGGTATGAGCAGTTCTTC
v_call: TRBV6-1; d_call: NA; j_call: TRBJ1-1; clone_size: many; cdr3_aa: CASSQRHYTEAFF; cdr3_nt: TGTGCCAGCAGTCAGCGACACTACACTGAAGCTTTCTTT
v_call: TRBV18; d_call: NA; j_call: TRBJ2-2; clone_size: few; cdr3_aa: CASSPPPGENTGELFF; cdr3_nt: TGTGCCAGCTCACCACCGCCAGGAGAGAACACCGGGGAGCTGTTTTTT
v_call: TRBV3-1; d_call: TRBD2; j_call: TRBJ2-5; clone_size: many; cdr3_aa: CASSQATGGNRETQYF; cdr3_nt: TGTGCCAGCAGCCAAGCCACGGGAGGAAATCGAGAGACCCAGTACTTC
v_call: TRBV29-1; d_call: NA; j_call: TRBJ2-2; clone_size: many; cdr3_aa: CSVSTGGAPGSCFF; cdr3_nt: NA
v_call: TRBV12-3/TRBV12-4; d_call: NA; j_call: TRBJ1-2; clone_size: many; cdr3_aa: CASSVGTNYGYTF; cdr3_nt: TGTGCCAGCAGTGTTGGGACAAACTATGGCTACACCTTC
v_call: TRBV4-1; d_call: NA; j_call: TRBJ2-5; clone_size: many; cdr3_aa: CASSQALSLQRQETQYF; cdr3_nt: TGCGCCAGCAGCCAAGCCTTATCGTTACAGAGACAAGAGACCCAGTACTTC
v_call: TRBV6-5; d_call: NA; j_call: TRBJ1-4; clone_size: NA; cdr3_aa: CASSSLRTTNEKLFF; cdr3_nt: TGTGCCAGCAGTTCCCTAAGAACGACTAATGAAAAACTGTTTTTT
v_call: TRBV20-1; d_call: NA; j_call: TRBJ2-2; clone_size: NA; cdr3_aa: CSANPVTTGELFF; cdr3_nt: TGCAGTGCTAACCCCGTTACCACCGGGGAGCTGTTTTTT
v_call: TRBV7-9; d_call: NA; j_call: TRBJ2-1; clone_size: many; cdr3_aa: CASSYRENYNEQFF; cdr3_nt: TGTGCCAGCAGCTACAGGGAAAACTACAATGAGCAGTTCTTC
v_call: TRBV12-3/TRBV12-4; d_call: NA; j_call: TRBJ1-5; clone_size: many; cdr3_aa: CASSAEYSNQPQHF; cdr3_nt: TGTGCCAGCAGTGCCGAATATAGCAATCAGCCCCAGCATTTT
v_call: TRBV7-9; d_call: NA; j_call: TRBJ2-1; clone_size: NA; cdr3_aa: CASTPSPSNEQFF; cdr3_nt: TGTGCCAGCACCCCTAGCCCCAGCAATGAGCAGTTCTTC
v_call: TRBV15; d_call: TRBD1; j_call: TRBJ2-3; clone_size: NA; cdr3_aa: CATSRGSQGADTQYF; cdr3_nt: TGTGCCACCAGCAGAGGCTCCCAGGGGGCAGATACGCAGTATTTT
v_call: TRBV7-9; d_call: TRBD2; j_call: TRBJ2-1; clone_size: many; cdr3_aa: CASSLQGTSGDHEQFF; cdr3_nt: TGTGCCAGCAGCTTACAAGGGACTAGCGGGGATCATGAGCAGTTCTTC
v_call: TRBV20-1; d_call: NA; j_call: TRBJ2-3; clone_size: NA; cdr3_aa: CSASRGPRDTQYF; cdr3_nt: TGCAGTGCTAGTCGCGGGCCCCGGGATACGCAGTATTTT
v_call: TRBV6-5; d_call: TRBD2; j_call: TRBJ2-7; clone_size: NA; cdr3_aa: CASSYGQRGAAYEQYF; cdr3_nt: TGTGCCAGCAGTTACGGGCAGCGGGGGGCGGCCTACGAGCAGTACTTC